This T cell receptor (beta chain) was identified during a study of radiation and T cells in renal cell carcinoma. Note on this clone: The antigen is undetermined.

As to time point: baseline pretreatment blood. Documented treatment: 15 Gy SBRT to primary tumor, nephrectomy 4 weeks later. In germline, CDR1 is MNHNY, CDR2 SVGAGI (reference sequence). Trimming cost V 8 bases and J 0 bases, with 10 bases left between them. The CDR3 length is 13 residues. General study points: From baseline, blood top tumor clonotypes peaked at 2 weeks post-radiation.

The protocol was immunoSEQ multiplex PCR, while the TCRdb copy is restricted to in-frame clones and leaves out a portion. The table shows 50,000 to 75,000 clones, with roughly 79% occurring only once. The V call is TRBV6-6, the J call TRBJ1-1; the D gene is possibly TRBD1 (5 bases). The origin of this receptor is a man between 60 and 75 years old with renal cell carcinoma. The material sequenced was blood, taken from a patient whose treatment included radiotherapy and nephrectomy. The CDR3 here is CASYRPMNTEAFF. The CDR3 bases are TGTGCCAGCTACAGGCCAATGAACACTGAAGCTTTCTTT.